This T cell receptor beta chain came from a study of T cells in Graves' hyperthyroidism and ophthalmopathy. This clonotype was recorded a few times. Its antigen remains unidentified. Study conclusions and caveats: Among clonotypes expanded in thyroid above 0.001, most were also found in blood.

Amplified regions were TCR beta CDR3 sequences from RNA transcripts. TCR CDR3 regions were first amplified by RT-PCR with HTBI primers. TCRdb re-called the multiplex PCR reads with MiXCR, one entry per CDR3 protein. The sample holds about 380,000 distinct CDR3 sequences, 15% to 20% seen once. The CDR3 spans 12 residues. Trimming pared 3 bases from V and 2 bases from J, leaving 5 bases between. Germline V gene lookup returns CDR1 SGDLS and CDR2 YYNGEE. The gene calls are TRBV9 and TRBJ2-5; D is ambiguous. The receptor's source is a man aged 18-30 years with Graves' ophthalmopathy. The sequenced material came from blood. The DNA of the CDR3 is TGTGCCAGCAGCGCAGGACAAGAGACCCAGTACTTC. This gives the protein CASSAGQETQYF.